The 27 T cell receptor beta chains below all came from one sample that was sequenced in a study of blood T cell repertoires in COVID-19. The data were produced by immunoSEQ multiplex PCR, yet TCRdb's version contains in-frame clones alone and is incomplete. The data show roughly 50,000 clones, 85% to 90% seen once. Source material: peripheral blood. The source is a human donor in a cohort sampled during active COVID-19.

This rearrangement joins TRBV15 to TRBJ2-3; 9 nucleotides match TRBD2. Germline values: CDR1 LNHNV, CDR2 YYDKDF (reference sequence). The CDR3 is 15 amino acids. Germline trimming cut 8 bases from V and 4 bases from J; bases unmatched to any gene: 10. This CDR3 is CATRWSGRIADTQYF. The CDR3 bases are TGTGCCACCCGTTGGAGCGGGAGGATCGCAGATACGCAGTATTTT.

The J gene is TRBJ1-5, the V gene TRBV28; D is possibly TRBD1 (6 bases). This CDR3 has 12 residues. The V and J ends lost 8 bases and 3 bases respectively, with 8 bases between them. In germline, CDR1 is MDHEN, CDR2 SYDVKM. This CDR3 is CASGQNNQPQHF. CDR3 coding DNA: TGTGCCAGCGGACAGAACAATCAGCCCCAGCATTTT.

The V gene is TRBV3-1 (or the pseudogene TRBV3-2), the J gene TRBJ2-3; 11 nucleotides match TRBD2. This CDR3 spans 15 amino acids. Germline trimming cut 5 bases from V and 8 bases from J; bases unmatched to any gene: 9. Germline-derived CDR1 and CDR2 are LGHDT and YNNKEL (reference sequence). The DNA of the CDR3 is TGTGCCAGCAGCGTTAGCGGGGGGGAAATTGGTACGCAGTATTTT. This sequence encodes CASSVSGGEIGTQYF.

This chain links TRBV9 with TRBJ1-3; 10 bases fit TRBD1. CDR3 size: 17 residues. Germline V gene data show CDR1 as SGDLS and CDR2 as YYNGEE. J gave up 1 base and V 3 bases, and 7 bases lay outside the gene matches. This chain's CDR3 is CASSAPTGGRSGNTIYF. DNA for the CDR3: TGTGCCAGCAGCGCCCCGACAGGGGGCAGGTCTGGAAACACCATATATTTT.

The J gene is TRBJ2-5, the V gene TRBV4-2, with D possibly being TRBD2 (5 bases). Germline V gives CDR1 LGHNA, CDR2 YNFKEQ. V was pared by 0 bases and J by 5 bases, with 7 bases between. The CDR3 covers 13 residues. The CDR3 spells CASSQDGGETQYF. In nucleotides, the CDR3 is TGTGCCAGCAGCCAAGACGGAGGCGAGACCCAGTACTTC.

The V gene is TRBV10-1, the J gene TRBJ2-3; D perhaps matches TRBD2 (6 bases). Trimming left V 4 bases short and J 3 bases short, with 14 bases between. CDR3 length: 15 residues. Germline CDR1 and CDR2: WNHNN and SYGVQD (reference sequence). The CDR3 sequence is CASSAGVGATDTQYF. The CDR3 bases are TGCGCCAGCAGTGCGGGAGTTGGGGCTACAGATACGCAGTATTTT.

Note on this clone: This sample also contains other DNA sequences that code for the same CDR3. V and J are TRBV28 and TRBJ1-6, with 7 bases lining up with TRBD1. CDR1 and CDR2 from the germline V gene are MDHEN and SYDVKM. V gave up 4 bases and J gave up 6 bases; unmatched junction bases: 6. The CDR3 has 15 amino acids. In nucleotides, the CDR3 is TGTGCCAGCAGTTCCAACAGGGGACGTAATTCACCCCTCCACTTT. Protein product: CASSSNRGRNSPLHF.

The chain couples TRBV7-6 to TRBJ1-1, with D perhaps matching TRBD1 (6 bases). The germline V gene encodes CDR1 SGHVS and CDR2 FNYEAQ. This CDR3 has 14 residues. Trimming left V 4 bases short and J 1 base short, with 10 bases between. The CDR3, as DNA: TGTGCCAGCAGCTCCGGACAGCCGAACACTGAAGCTTTCTTT. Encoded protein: CASSSGQPNTEAFF.

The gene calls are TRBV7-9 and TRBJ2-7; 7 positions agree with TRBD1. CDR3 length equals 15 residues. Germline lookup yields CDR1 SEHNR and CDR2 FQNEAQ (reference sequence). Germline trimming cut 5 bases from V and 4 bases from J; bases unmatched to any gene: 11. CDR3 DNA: TGTGCCAGCAGCCGGCCGGGACAGAGTATATACGAGCAGTACTTC. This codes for CASSRPGQSIYEQYF.

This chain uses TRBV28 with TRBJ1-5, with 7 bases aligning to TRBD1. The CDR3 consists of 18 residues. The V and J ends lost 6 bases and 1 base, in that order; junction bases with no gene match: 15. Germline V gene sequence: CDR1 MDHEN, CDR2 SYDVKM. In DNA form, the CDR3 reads TGTGCCAGCAGCGCTATCGGACAGGCCTCGAGGAGCAATCAGCCCCAGCATTTT. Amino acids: CASSAIGQASRSNQPQHF.

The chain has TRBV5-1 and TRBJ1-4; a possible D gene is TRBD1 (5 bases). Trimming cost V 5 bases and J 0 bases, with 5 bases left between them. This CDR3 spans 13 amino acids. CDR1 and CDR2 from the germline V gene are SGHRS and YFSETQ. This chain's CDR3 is CASRQATNEKLFF. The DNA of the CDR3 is TGCGCCAGCAGACAGGCAACTAATGAAAAACTGTTTTTT.

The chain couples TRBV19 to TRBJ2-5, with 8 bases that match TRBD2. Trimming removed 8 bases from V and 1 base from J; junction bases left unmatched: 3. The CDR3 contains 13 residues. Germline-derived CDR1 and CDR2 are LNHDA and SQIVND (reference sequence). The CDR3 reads CASGTSGQETQYF. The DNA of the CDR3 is TGTGCCAGTGGTACTAGCGGCCAAGAGACCCAGTACTTC.

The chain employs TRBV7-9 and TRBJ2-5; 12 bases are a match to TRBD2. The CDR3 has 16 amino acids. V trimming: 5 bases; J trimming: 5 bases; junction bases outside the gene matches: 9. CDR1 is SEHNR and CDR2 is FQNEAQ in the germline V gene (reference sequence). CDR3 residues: CASSPQTSGRGETQYF. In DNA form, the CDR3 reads TGTGCCAGCAGCCCACAGACTAGCGGGAGAGGGGAGACCCAGTACTTC.

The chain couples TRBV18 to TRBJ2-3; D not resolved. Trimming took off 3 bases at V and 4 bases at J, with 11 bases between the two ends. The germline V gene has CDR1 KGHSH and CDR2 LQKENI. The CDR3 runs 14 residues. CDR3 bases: TGTGCCAGCTCACCCCCAGAAGTCTCAGATACGCAGTATTTT. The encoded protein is CASSPPEVSDTQYF. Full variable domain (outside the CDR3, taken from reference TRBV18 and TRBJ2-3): NAGVMQNPRHLVRRRGQEARLRCSPMKGHSHVYWYRQLPEEGLKFMVYLQKENIIDESGMPKERFSAEFPKEGPSILRIQQVVRGDSAAYFCASSPPEVSDTQYFGPGTRLTVL.

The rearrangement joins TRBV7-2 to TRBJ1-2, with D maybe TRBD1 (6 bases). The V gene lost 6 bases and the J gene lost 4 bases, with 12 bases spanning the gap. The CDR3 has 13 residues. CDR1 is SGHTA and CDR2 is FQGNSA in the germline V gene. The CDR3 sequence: CASRAGVVYGYTF. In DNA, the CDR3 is TGTGCCAGCAGGGCAGGGGTTGTCTATGGCTACACCTTC. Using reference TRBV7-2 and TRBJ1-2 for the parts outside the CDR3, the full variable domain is GAGVSQSPSNKVTEKGKDVELRCDPISGHTALYWYRQSLGQGLEFLIYFQGNSAPDKSGLPSDRFSAERTGGSVSTLTIQRTQQEDSAVYLCASRAGVVYGYTFGSGTRLTVV.

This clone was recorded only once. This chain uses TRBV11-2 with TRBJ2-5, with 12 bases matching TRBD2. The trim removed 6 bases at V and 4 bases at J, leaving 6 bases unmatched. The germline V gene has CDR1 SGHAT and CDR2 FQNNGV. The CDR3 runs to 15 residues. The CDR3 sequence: CASSLGLAGSETQYF. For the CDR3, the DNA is TGTGCCAGCAGTCTTGGACTAGCGGGATCAGAGACCCAGTACTTC.

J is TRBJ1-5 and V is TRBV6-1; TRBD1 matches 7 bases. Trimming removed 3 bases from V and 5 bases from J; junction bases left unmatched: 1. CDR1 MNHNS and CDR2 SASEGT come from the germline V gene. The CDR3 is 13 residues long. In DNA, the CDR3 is TGTGCCAGCAGTGACAGGGGGGATCAGCCCCAGCATTTT. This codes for CASSDRGDQPQHF.

CDR3 sequence reads: CASSWDRWEGNEQFF. The DNA of the CDR3 is TGTGCCAGCAGTTGGGACAGGTGGGAGGGCAATGAGCAGTTCTTC. The V call is TRBV27, the J call TRBJ2-1; perhaps TRBD1 as D (8 bases). The germline gives CDR1 MNHEY, CDR2 SMNVEV (reference sequence). The CDR3 runs to 15 residues. Trimming stripped 4 bases from V and 6 bases from J, with 16 bases between.

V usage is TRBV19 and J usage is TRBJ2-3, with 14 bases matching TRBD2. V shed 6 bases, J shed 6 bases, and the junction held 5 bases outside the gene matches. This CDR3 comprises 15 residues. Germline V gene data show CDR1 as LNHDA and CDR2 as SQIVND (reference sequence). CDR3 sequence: CASRGLAGGFDTQYF. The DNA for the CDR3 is TGTGCCAGTAGAGGACTAGCGGGAGGTTTCGATACGCAGTATTTT.

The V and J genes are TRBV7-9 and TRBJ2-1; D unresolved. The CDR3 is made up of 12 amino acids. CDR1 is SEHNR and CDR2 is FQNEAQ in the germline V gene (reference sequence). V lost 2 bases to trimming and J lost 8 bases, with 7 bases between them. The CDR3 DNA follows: TGTGCCAGCAGCTTATTAACTGATGAGCAGTTCTTC. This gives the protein CASSLLTDEQFF.

The CDR3, as DNA: TGCAGTGCTAGTGAGGGGGCGTGGGTTCAGCCCCAGCATTTT. This encodes CSASEGAWVQPQHF. This chain joins TRBV20-1 and TRBJ1-5, with 7 nucleotides matching TRBD1. The CDR3 is made up of 14 amino acids. Germline-derived CDR1 and CDR2 are DFQATT and SNEGSKA (reference sequence). V lost 3 bases and J lost 6; bases outside the gene matches: 8.

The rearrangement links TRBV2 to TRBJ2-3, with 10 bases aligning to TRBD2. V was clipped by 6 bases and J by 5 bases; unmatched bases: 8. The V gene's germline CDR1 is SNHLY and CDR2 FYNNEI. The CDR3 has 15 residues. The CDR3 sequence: CASSRRTSGVDTQYF. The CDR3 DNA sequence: TGTGCCAGCAGCCGGCGGACTAGCGGTGTAGATACGCAGTATTTT. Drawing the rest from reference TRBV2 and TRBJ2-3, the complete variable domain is EPEVTQTPSHQVTQMGQEVILRCVPISNHLYFYWYRQILGQKVEFLVSFYNNEISEKSEIFDDQFSVERPDGSNFTLKIRSTKLEDSAMYFCASSRRTSGVDTQYFGPGTRLTVL.

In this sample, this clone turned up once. CDR3 in amino acids: CASSQKTSGSPLSYEQYF. The DNA for the CDR3 is TGCGCCAGCAGCCAGAAGACTAGCGGGAGTCCCCTCTCCTACGAGCAGTACTTC. The gene calls are TRBV4-1 and TRBJ2-7, with 12 nucleotides matching TRBD2. The CDR3 runs 18 residues. The V gene's germline CDR1 is MGHRA and CDR2 YSYEKL. After removal of 3 bases from V and 0 bases from J, the junction contained 9 bases not matched to a gene.

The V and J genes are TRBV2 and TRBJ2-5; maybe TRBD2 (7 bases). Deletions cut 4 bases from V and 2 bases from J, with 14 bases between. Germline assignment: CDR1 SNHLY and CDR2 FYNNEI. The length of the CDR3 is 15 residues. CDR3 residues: CASSASGGGQETQYF. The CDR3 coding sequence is TGTGCCAGCAGTGCTAGCGGAGGGGGGCAAGAGACCCAGTACTTC.

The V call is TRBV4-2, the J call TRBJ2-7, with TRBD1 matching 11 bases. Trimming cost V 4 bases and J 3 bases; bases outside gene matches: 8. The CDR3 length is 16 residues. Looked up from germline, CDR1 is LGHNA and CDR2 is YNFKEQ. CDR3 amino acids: CASSRTTGTGGYEQYF. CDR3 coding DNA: TGTGCCAGCAGCCGCACTACCGGGACAGGGGGCTACGAGCAGTACTTC.

The CDR3, as DNA: TGTGCCAGCAGCTGGGGGCGGAACACTGAAGCTTTCTTT. Amino acids: CASSWGRNTEAFF. J is TRBJ1-1 and V is TRBV12-3 or TRBV12-4, with D maybe TRBD1 (6 bases). V dropped 6 bases and J dropped 1 base, with 9 bases sitting between them. The CDR3 loop spans 13 amino acids.

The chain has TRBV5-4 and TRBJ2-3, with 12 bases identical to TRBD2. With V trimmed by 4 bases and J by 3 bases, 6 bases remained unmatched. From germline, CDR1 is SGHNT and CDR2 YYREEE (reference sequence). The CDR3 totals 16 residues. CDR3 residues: CASSAASGGGTDTQYF. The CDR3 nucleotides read TGTGCCAGCAGCGCTGCTAGCGGGGGGGGAACAGATACGCAGTATTTT.